This paragraph reports one T cell receptor (beta chain). Antigen: not known. TCRB CDR3 was amplified from 2 ug genomic DNA or less. Clones were sequenced by immunoSEQ multiplex PCR, and TCRdb holds only the in-frame ones, with some missing. The data hold tens of thousands of clones, with approximately 81% observed a single time. These data originate in a study of glioma-infiltrating T cells after dendritic cell vaccination. Background on the study: Three intradermal dendritic cell vaccine injections were given every two weeks. Points from the study as a whole: Higher pretreatment TIL content predicted longer progression-free time and survival.

Germline V gene data show CDR1 as SGHVS and CDR2 as FNYEAQ. This CDR3 has 14 amino acids. Trimming shortened V by 1 base and J by 6 bases, and 7 bases separated the two germline ends. Time point given: after dendritic cell vaccination, including at tumor progression/relapse. The chain has TRBV7-6 and TRBJ1-6, with D possibly matching TRBD1 (5 bases). This material consisted of blood, taken after dendritic cell vaccination. This TCR derives from a human donor with glioblastoma. The CDR3 bases are TGTGCCAGCAGCTTAGGACAGAGTAATTCACCCCTCCACTTT. Protein sequence: CASSLGQSNSPLHF.